A single sample is the source of the 20 T cell receptor beta chains below, sequenced in a study of blood T cell repertoires in COVID-19 (dated by TCRdb to 2019 to 2021). The library was built by means of the immunoSEQ multiplex PCR assay. The immuneACCESS repertoire file appears here via TCRdb, limited to in-frame rearrangements. These files lack a portion of the clones; in checked studies, under half of the deficit traces to unresolved V genes, and the cause of the others is not known. This sample gives some 200,000 clones in total; just over 90% of them show up just once. The ten largest clones take up about 1.3% of the sample. Sequenced input: peripheral blood. These TCRs come from a man aged 30 to 39 with acute or convalescent COVID-19.

This sequence joins TRBV3-1 (or the pseudogene TRBV3-2) and TRBJ1-1; D is uncertain. Germline-derived CDR1 and CDR2 are LGHDT and YNNKEL (reference sequence). Trimming removed 2 bases at V and 1 base at J, with 2 bases between. CDR3 length: 12 amino acids. CDR3 sequence: CASSQQNTEAFF. The CDR3 bases are TGTGCCAGCAGCCAACAGAACACTGAAGCTTTCTTT.

The chain combines TRBV29-1 with TRBJ1-1; 8 bases line up with TRBD1. The germline V gene has CDR1 SQVTM and CDR2 ANQGSEA. CDR3 length: 12 residues. V was clipped by 4 bases and J by 5 bases; unmatched bases: 3. This CDR3 is CSVGQGRTEAFF. The CDR3 coding sequence is TGCAGCGTTGGACAGGGGAGGACTGAAGCTTTCTTT. Complete variable domain (other parts from reference TRBV29-1 and TRBJ1-1): SAVISQKPSRDICQRGTSLTIQCQVDSQVTMMFWYRQQPGQSLTLIATANQGSEATYESGFVIDKFPISRPNLTFSTLTVSNMSPEDSSIYLCSVGQGRTEAFFGQGTRLTVV.

This rearrangement joins TRBV9 to TRBJ1-2, with no clear D. V gave up 5 bases and J gave up 6 bases, with 17 bases separating them. CDR1 is SGDLS, CDR2 YYNGEE, per germline. This CDR3 comprises 14 residues. In DNA form, the CDR3 reads TGTGCCAGCAGGAAACACTCGGTGGCGGATGGCTACACCTTC. Translated, it gives CASRKHSVADGYTF.

The chain has TRBV28 and TRBJ1-6, with TRBD1 matching 10 bases. V lost 5 bases, J lost 13 bases, and 8 bases stayed unmatched. From germline, CDR1 is MDHEN and CDR2 SYDVKM. There are 14 residues in the CDR3. The CDR3 here is CASSTGTGVIPLHF. In DNA form, the CDR3 reads TGTGCCAGCAGTACCGGGACAGGGGTGATCCCCCTCCACTTT.

Of note for this clone: Additional DNA sequences in this sample encode the identical CDR3. The rearrangement links TRBV18 to TRBJ2-1; 10 positions agree with TRBD2. The CDR3 spans 16 residues. Trimming at V came to 1 base and at J to 4 bases, leaving 4 bases not matched to a gene. In germline, CDR1 is KGHSH, CDR2 LQKENI. Here the CDR3 DNA reads TGTGCCAGCTCACCACGGACTAGCGGCCCATACAATGAGCAGTTCTTC. It encodes CASSPRTSGPYNEQFF.

This clone has just a few counts. The chain carries TRBV24-1 and TRBJ1-5, with 7 bases lining up with TRBD1. V was clipped by 4 bases and J by 9 bases; unmatched bases: 8. Germline CDR1 is KGHDR and CDR2 is SFDVKD. This CDR3 spans 14 amino acids. The CDR3 nucleotides are TGTGCCACCAGTGAGCAGGGGGTTACGTGGCCCCAGCATTTT. The encoded protein is CATSEQGVTWPQHF.

Here the CDR3 reads CASSPYRAAYEQYF. The CDR3 DNA reads as TGTGCCAGCTCACCCTACAGGGCTGCGTACGAGCAGTACTTC. The chain carries TRBV18 and TRBJ2-7, with a tentative D call TRBD1 (6 bases). This CDR3 region has 14 residues. Germline V CDR1 and CDR2: KGHSH, LQKENI. V dropped 3 bases and J dropped 4 bases, with 13 bases sitting between them.

The chain joins TRBV7-9 to TRBJ1-5; D is perhaps TRBD1 (6 bases). V was clipped by 5 bases and J by 7 bases, with 12 bases between them. The CDR3 spans 13 residues. CDR1 and CDR2 from the germline V gene are SEHNR and FQNEAQ (reference sequence). The CDR3 DNA is TGTGCCAGCAGCCCCTGGGACAACCAGCCCCAGCATTTT. It is translated as CASSPWDNQPQHF.

V is TRBV4-2 and J is TRBJ2-7; D is unclear. This CDR3 region has 12 residues. With 3 bases removed from V and 5 bases from J, the gap between germline ends came to 8 bases. In germline, CDR1 is LGHNA, CDR2 YNFKEQ. CDR3 DNA: TGTGCCAGCAGCCACCCCTCTGACGAGCAGTACTTC. Protein product: CASSHPSDEQYF.

This chain joins TRBV18 and TRBJ2-7; 7 bases match TRBD1. Germline CDR1 and CDR2: KGHSH and LQKENI. V shed 5 bases and J 5 bases; nucleotides not matched to a gene: 9. The CDR3 runs to 14 residues. CDR3 sequence (DNA): TGTGCCAGCTCAACGACAGGGAAAGGGCACGAGCAGTACTTC. Protein: CASSTTGKGHEQYF.

V is TRBV27 and J is TRBJ1-1; possible D gene TRBD1, 6 bases. The CDR3 loop spans 14 amino acids. Germline loops: CDR1 MNHEY, CDR2 SMNVEV (reference sequence). V was clipped by 2 bases and J by 1 base, with 8 bases between them. The CDR3 DNA is TGTGCCAGCAGTTTAGCGGGGGCGAACACTGAAGCTTTCTTT. This encodes CASSLAGANTEAFF.

This clone was recorded once. This may stem from a read error, because a much larger clone lies one nucleotide away. This chain uses TRBV25-1 with TRBJ2-7, with 11 bases identical to TRBD1. Germline V lookup: CDR1 MGHDK, CDR2 SYGVNS. The CDR3 sequence is 14 residues long. The V gene end was trimmed by 5 bases and the J gene end by 3 bases; junction bases not matched to a gene: 3. The CDR3 nucleotides read TGTGCCAGCAGTTATGGGACAGGGGGCTACGAGCAGTACTTC. It is translated as CASSYGTGGYEQYF.

The gene calls are TRBV10-3 and TRBJ1-1; weak D call: TRBD1 (6 bases). The CDR3 loop spans 15 amino acids. The germline V gene has CDR1 ENHRY and CDR2 SYGVKD. V gave up 3 bases and J gave up 1 base, with 12 bases separating them. The CDR3 coding sequence is TGTGCCATCAGTGATCCGGGACAATCGAACACTGAAGCTTTCTTT. It translates to CAISDPGQSNTEAFF.

The chain carries TRBV3-1 (or the pseudogene TRBV3-2) and TRBJ2-7; D may be TRBD1 (7 bases). The CDR3 length is 15 residues. Trimming removed 4 bases from V and 1 base from J, with 14 bases in between. The germline gives CDR1 LGHDT, CDR2 YNNKEL (reference sequence). The CDR3 nucleotides are TGTGCCAGCAGCCTCGGACAGGCGGGGTCCTACGAGCAGTACTTC. It codes for CASSLGQAGSYEQYF.

The chain links TRBV9 to TRBJ2-2; no firm D call. V lost 3 bases and J lost 1, with 7 bases in between. The CDR3 runs 14 residues. Germline V gene sequence: CDR1 SGDLS, CDR2 YYNGEE. The CDR3 loop is CASSAELNTGELFF. DNA for the CDR3: TGTGCCAGCAGCGCCGAACTGAACACCGGGGAGCTGTTTTTT.

The J gene is TRBJ2-5, the V gene TRBV5-1; D remains ambiguous. The CDR3 is made up of 12 amino acids. Germline V gene sequence: CDR1 SGHRS, CDR2 YFSETQ. Trimming removed 0 bases from V and 5 bases from J, with 5 bases in between. The CDR3 reads CASSLELETQYF. Here the CDR3 DNA reads TGCGCCAGCAGCTTGGAGCTTGAGACCCAGTACTTC.

This clone has just one count. CDR3 protein: CASSQGDSYEQYF. In nucleotides, the CDR3 is TGTGCCAGTAGCCAGGGTGATTCCTACGAGCAGTACTTC. This chain joins TRBV19 and TRBJ2-7, with D maybe TRBD1 (5 bases). Germline CDR1 reads LNHDA; CDR2 reads SQIVND (reference sequence). The CDR3 is 13 residues long. V was pared by 6 bases and J by 1 base, with 10 bases between.

This chain connects TRBV6-5 to TRBJ1-1; TRBD1 matches 9 bases. J was trimmed by 3 bases and V by 2 bases; bases with no gene match: 1. The germline V gene encodes CDR1 MNHEY and CDR2 SVGAGI. There are 14 residues in the CDR3. The CDR3 region is CASSYGTGYTEAFF. The CDR3 DNA sequence: TGTGCCAGCAGTTACGGGACAGGGTACACTGAAGCTTTCTTT.

The chain combines TRBV11-3 with TRBJ2-2, with D possibly TRBD2 on 6 matching bases. Trimming pared 5 bases from V and 1 base from J, leaving 11 bases between. Per germline, CDR1 SGHNT and CDR2 YENEEA. CDR3 size: 15 residues. CDR3 in amino acids: CASSQSSGNTGELFF. The CDR3 DNA is TGTGCCAGCAGCCAGAGTAGCGGGAACACCGGGGAGCTGTTTTTT.

The table lists this clone with a count of one. V and J are TRBV18 and TRBJ1-1, with TRBD1 matching 7 bases. Germline lookup yields CDR1 KGHSH and CDR2 LQKENI. Germline trimming cut 4 bases from V and 1 base from J; bases unmatched to any gene: 6. The CDR3 length is 15 residues. CDR3 sequence: CASSLEGAKNTEAFF. CDR3 in DNA: TGTGCCAGCTCACTAGAGGGGGCCAAGAACACTGAAGCTTTCTTT.